Reported below is one T cell receptor beta chain. What it recognizes is unknown. Other DNA sequences in this sample translate to the same CDR3. The germline CDR1 and CDR2 sequences are WNHNN and SYGVQD (reference sequence). V was cut by 3 bases and J by 0 bases, with 0 bases left in between. The CDR3 consists of 11 residues. The entry originates in a study of shared clonotypes between healthy human individuals. As for the study in general: Sampling drew on donors who were two women and three men aged 18 to 49.

Study-wide findings and caveats: Generally, naive subsets (rather than memory subsets) showed larger estimated richness. The researchers took only blood, and tissue repertoires probably look different.

An assay was performed, and its level was deep. The data were produced by immunoSEQ multiplex PCR, yet TCRdb's version contains in-frame clones alone and is incomplete. The sample holds around 1.5 million clones, 95% to 99% seen once. Sequenced: naive CD4+ T cells sorted from blood. The sample's subset: CD45RA+ positively selected. The source is a man aged 25-45 years in good health. The rearrangement uses TRBV10-1 and TRBJ2-7, with unresolved D. The DNA of the CDR3 is TGCGCCAGCAGTGACTCCTACGAGCAGTACTTC. Its protein product is CASSDSYEQYF.